The present T cell receptor (beta chain) was sequenced within a study of cytomegalovirus exposure and HLA in healthy donors. The PCR made use of 60 Vbeta and 13 Jbeta primers. The authors' processing: In a later analysis, the count reached about 80 million unique TCR beta chains, with 8.5 million to 14 million shared. The method was immunoSEQ multiplex PCR; TCRdb's version includes in-frame clones alone and lacks a portion of them. The V and J calls and clone size were taken over from that table, and D and trimming were inferred from the DNA. The sample has around 220,000 clones, roughly 80% seen once. Trimming stripped 2 bases from V and 0 bases from J, with 10 bases between. The germline V gene encodes CDR1 MNHEY and CDR2 SMNVEV (reference sequence). This CDR3 has 16 residues. Study-level results: Presence/absence analyses took donor sequencing depth as roughly uniform. There were around 160 TCR beta chains listed as cytomegalovirus-associated. Confirmation was obtained in vitro that a few CMV-associated chains are specific for CMV antigens.

Concerning this clone itself: Its specificity is not known.

The chain is built from TRBV27 and TRBJ2-2; D is possibly TRBD1 (5 bases). Sequenced: PBMCs. The origin of this receptor is a man in his forties in good health and CMV-seronegative. The CDR3 sequence: CASSLLQVTNTGELFF. Here the CDR3 DNA reads TGTGCCAGCAGTTTACTACAGGTTACGAACACCGGGGAGCTGTTTTTT.